The sequence of this T cell receptor beta chain was determined in a study of T cell responses to AZD1222 COVID-19 vaccine. General study points: Donors were mostly white British, more females; clonal diversity possibly underestimated. Repertoires in all cases were sampled only once the peak T cell response had passed. With two AZD1222 doses given, Spike-specific TCR breadth and depth both rose.

In regard to this clone: The antigen is not known.

V lost 5 bases to trimming and J lost 8 bases, with 15 bases between them. The CDR3 is 13 amino acids. CDR1 and CDR2 (germline): MNHEY, SMNVEV (reference sequence). TCRdb keeps only in-frame clones here, not all; method: immunoSEQ multiplex PCR. The table lists around 150,000 clones, 75% to 95% of them singletons, with roughly 3.2% in the top ten. Pooling was applied to second doses at about 4 or about 12 weeks. The material sequenced was peripheral blood, taken 28 days after the second AZD1222 dose. The sequence was obtained from an adult who received the AZD1222 COVID-19 vaccine. The chain recombines TRBV27 with TRBJ1-1, with D unclear. CDR3 in amino acids: CASSPRGPKEAFF. As DNA, the CDR3 is TGTGCCAGCAGTCCCCGCGGCCCAAAGGAAGCTTTCTTT.